A single sample gave rise to the 10 T cell receptor beta chains below, sequenced in a study of blood T cells in healthy people across ages. A second PCR, run for about 6 to 11 cycles, used a sample-barcoded 5' primer plus a J-beta primer mix. MiXCR, run by TCRdb on the 5' RACE reads, gives a single entry per CDR3 protein. The top ten hold roughly 40% of the sample, which has more than 700,000 distinct CDR3 sequences, 53% seen once. Specimen: blood. These receptors originate from an elderly man in good health.

In this sample, this clonotype turned up many times. DNA of the CDR3: TGCAGCGTGCTACAGGGGGAAGAGACCCAGTACTTC. This codes for CSVLQGEETQYF. The rearrangement joins TRBV29-1 to TRBJ2-5; TRBD1 matches 8 bases. The CDR3 covers 12 residues. In germline, CDR1 is SQVTM, CDR2 ANQGSEA. After removal of 6 bases from V and 3 bases from J, the junction contained 3 bases not matched to a gene.

This chain joins TRBV7-9 and TRBJ1-2; TRBD1 aligns across 8 bases. Trimming removed 1 base from V and 7 bases from J; junction bases left unmatched: 8. Germline V gene data show CDR1 as SEHNR and CDR2 as FQNEAQ (reference sequence). The CDR3 sequence is 15 residues long. The CDR3 DNA follows: TGTGCCAGCAGCTTAGGCCAGGGGGCGCGAGGTGGCTACACCTTC. Its protein product is CASSLGQGARGGYTF.

Within the sample, this clonotype is medium-sized (0.01 to 0.1%). The chain is built from TRBV7-2 and TRBJ2-1; 7 bases agree with TRBD2. The CDR3 consists of 14 residues. CDR1 and CDR2 (germline): SGHTA, FQGNSA. V was clipped by 6 bases and J by 9 bases; unmatched bases: 11. The CDR3 DNA is TGTGCCAGCAGACAAATAGGAGCGGGAAGTGAGCAGTTCTTC. As protein: CASRQIGAGSEQFF.

The chain joins TRBV20-1 to TRBJ2-4; D may be TRBD1 (6 bases). Germline loops: CDR1 DFQATT, CDR2 SNEGSKA (reference sequence). The CDR3 consists of 13 residues. The CDR3 nucleotides are TGCAGAACAGGGTCTCAAGGGGGTAACATTCAGTACTTC. This encodes CRTGSQGGNIQYF.

In its sample, this clonotype was seen a few times. The genes are TRBV12-3 or TRBV12-4 and TRBJ1-6, with 9 nucleotides matching TRBD1. The CDR3 covers 14 residues. With V trimmed by 3 bases and J by 9 bases, 3 bases remained unmatched. Here the CDR3 reads CASSLGTGISPLHF. The CDR3, as DNA: TGTGCCAGCAGTTTGGGGACAGGGATTTCACCCCTCCACTTT.

The genes are TRBV12-3 or TRBV12-4 and TRBJ1-1; 10 bases agree with TRBD1. J was trimmed by 0 bases and V by 5 bases; bases with no gene match: 9. This CDR3 spans 17 amino acids. CDR3 protein: CASSPRTGGTMNTEAFF. The CDR3 DNA sequence: TGTGCCAGCAGTCCACGGACAGGGGGAACCATGAACACTGAAGCTTTCTTT.

The gene calls are TRBV4-1 and TRBJ2-7; 9 nucleotides align to TRBD2. CDR3 length: 20 residues. After removal of 9 bases from V and 1 base from J, the junction contained 25 bases not matched to a gene. From germline, CDR1 is MGHRA and CDR2 YSYEKL. Written as DNA, the CDR3 is TGCGCCAGGCTTGGGGAAAGGTTCGAGGCTAGCGGGAAAAAGTCCTACGAGCAGTACTTC. This sequence encodes CARLGERFEASGKKSYEQYF.

This clonotype turned up a few times. The V and J genes are TRBV24-1 and TRBJ2-5; D is unclear. The CDR3 totals 13 residues. Trimming removed 6 bases at V and 5 bases at J, with 12 bases between. The germline V gene has CDR1 KGHDR and CDR2 SFDVKD. CDR3 DNA: TGTGCCACCAGTTTAGATCCCGGGGAGACCCAGTACTTC. Protein: CATSLDPGETQYF.

V gene TRBV7-2 combines with J gene TRBJ2-3; 12 bases agree with TRBD2. The CDR3 consists of 20 residues. V lost 4 bases to trimming and J lost 4 bases; unmatched junction nucleotides: 18. CDR1 is SGHTA and CDR2 is FQGNSA in the germline V gene. The CDR3 nucleotides are TGTGCCAGCAGCTCCCCAACTAGCGGGAGGATACCTTCGCAGCCAGATACGCAGTATTTT. Translation: CASSSPTSGRIPSQPDTQYF.

There are a few counts of this clonotype. This rearrangement joins TRBV5-1 to TRBJ1-2; no clear D gene. Germline CDR1 SGHRS, CDR2 YFSETQ. The CDR3 runs 14 residues. The V end was cut by 5 bases, the J end by 0 bases, with 11 bases between. The CDR3, as DNA: TGCGCCAGCAGTCCACAGCGAGCTAACTATGGCTACACCTTC. Residues: CASSPQRANYGYTF.